This entry describes one T cell receptor (beta chain). Its antigen is currently unknown. This sample was included in a study of T cell responses to AZD1222 COVID-19 vaccine. CDR3 length: 16 amino acids. Germline V gene data show CDR1 as SEHNR and CDR2 as FQNEAQ (reference sequence). Trimming took 6 bases from V and 5 from J; bases not matched to a gene: 8. Using immunoSEQ multiplex PCR, the repertoire was profiled, and TCRdb retains in-frame clones only, with some absent. Of over 150,000 clones in the sample, approximately 90% were seen once. Study-level findings and limits: The donors showed a predominance of white British ancestry and of females, with possible underestimation of clonal diversity. Baseline serology detected seropositivity in only six AZD1222 recipients. Spike-specific TCR depth and breadth grew after two AZD1222 doses.

The V and J genes are TRBV7-9 and TRBJ2-2; 11 bases match TRBD1. The material sequenced was peripheral blood, taken on day 0 of AZD1222 vaccination. This receptor was taken from an adult in good health. The CDR3 loop reads CASRSRTGGSTGELFF. For the CDR3, the DNA is TGTGCCAGCAGGAGTAGGACAGGGGGCAGTACCGGGGAGCTGTTTTTT.